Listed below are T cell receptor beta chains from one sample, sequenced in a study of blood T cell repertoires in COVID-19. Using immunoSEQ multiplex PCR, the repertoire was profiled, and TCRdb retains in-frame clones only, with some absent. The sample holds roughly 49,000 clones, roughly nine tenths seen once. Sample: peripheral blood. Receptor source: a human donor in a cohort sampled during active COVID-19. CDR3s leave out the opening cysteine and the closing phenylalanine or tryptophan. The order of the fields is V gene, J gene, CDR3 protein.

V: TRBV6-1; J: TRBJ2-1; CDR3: ASSGSSGGHYNEQF
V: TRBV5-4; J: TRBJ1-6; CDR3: ASTSRGAGDSPLH
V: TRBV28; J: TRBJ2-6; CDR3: ASRATGRAGANVLT
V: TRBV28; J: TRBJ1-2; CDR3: ASHQGANYGYT
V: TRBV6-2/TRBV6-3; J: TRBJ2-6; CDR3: ASSYGLAGGPLSGANVLT
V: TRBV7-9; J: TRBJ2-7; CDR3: ASSSGLTSSYEQY
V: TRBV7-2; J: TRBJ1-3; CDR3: ASSSAPGQGNTIY
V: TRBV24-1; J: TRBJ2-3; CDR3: ATSAPGQGSTDTQY
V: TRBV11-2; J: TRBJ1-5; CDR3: ASSYRTGTGLWQPQH
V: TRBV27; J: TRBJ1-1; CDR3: ASSTRQGAGNTEAF
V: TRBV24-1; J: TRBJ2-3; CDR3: ATSDGTSGRDTQY
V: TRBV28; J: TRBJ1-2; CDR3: ASSPLSVYTYGYT
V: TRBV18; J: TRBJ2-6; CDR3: ASSLRTPSSGANVLT
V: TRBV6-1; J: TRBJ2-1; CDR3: ASSEGSTYNEQF
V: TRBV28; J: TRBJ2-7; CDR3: ASSLARLAREQY
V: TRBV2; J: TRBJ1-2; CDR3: ASRRTGGEDYGYT
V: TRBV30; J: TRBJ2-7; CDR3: AWSVGAGESHEQY
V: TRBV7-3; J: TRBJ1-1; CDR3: ASSQDRNTEAF
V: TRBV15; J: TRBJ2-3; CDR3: ATSTRLAHGADTQY
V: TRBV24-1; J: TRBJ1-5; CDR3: ATSDPRTAGLNQPQH
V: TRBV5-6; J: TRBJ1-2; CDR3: ASSFTGTGGLKGYT
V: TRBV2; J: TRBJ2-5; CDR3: ASRPGLAGGGETQY
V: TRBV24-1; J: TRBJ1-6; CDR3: ATEGQNSYSRSQPLH
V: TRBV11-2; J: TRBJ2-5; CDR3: ASSKPGQEIQETQY
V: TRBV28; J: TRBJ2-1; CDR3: ASSVTGTGSYNEQF
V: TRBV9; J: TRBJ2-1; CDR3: ASSLTRGSGEQF
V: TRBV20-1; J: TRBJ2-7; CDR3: SASWSSGGSPYEQY
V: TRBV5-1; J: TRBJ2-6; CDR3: ASSPPGEVGANVLT